A single sample gave rise to the 17 T cell receptor beta chains below, sequenced in a study of identical twins. TCRdb recomputed calls from the 5' RACE reads with MiXCR, one row per CDR3 protein. The sample has under 350,000 distinct CDR3 sequences, 9.5% seen once; the top ten hold about 7.1%. The data also belong to a second study, concerning yellow fever vaccine responses in identical twins.

Material: CD8+ T cells sorted from blood. These receptors were collected from a woman aged 18-29 years in good health.

The sample holds many counts of this clonotype. The rearrangement links TRBV4-2 to TRBJ2-1, with a possible D match to TRBD2 (6 bases). The CDR3 length is 16 residues. Trimming pared 5 bases from V and 1 base from J, leaving 15 bases between. Per germline, CDR1 LGHNA and CDR2 YNFKEQ. As DNA, the CDR3 is TGTGCCAGCAGCATAGTAACGGGACTTTCCTACAATGAGCAGTTCTTC. Translation: CASSIVTGLSYNEQFF.

The chain has TRBV5-5 and TRBJ2-2, with a tentative D call TRBD1 (6 bases). Germline values: CDR1 SGHKS, CDR2 YYEKEE (reference sequence). The CDR3 totals 14 residues. Trimming shortened V by 4 bases and J by 8 bases, and 15 bases separated the two germline ends. This CDR3 is CASSARQGTGELFF. CDR3 coding DNA: TGTGCCAGCAGCGCCAGGCAGGGGACGGGGGAGCTGTTTTTT.

This chain connects TRBV5-1 to TRBJ2-1; TRBD1 matches 7 bases. V trimming: 4 bases; J trimming: 3 bases; junction bases outside the gene matches: 7. CDR1 is SGHRS and CDR2 is YFSETQ in the germline V gene. This CDR3 contains 15 residues. The CDR3 DNA reads as TGCGCCAGCAGCCTATTCAGGGGGTACTACAATGAGCAGTTCTTC. Amino acids: CASSLFRGYYNEQFF.

This CDR3 is CASSDLGSQETQYF. In nucleotides, the CDR3 is TGTGCCAGCAGTGATCTAGGATCCCAAGAGACCCAGTACTTC. The chain joins TRBV2 to TRBJ2-5, with D unclear. V dropped 3 bases and J dropped 1 base, with 9 bases sitting between them. The germline V gene has CDR1 SNHLY and CDR2 FYNNEI. This CDR3 is 14 amino acids long. Using reference TRBV2 and TRBJ2-5 for the parts outside the CDR3, the full variable domain is EPEVTQTPSHQVTQMGQEVILRCVPISNHLYFYWYRQILGQKVEFLVSFYNNEISEKSEIFDDQFSVERPDGSNFTLKIRSTKLEDSAMYFCASSDLGSQETQYFGPGTRLLVL.

A few counts support this clonotype. The chain combines TRBV7-9 with TRBJ2-7; no definite D call. The germline V and J ends were trimmed by 2 bases and 3 bases, with 8 bases remaining between them. Germline CDR1 reads SEHNR; CDR2 reads FQNEAQ (reference sequence). This CDR3 spans 13 amino acids. In DNA form, the CDR3 reads TGTGCCAGCAGCTTACAACAGTTCTACGAGCAGTACTTC. Amino acid sequence: CASSLQQFYEQYF.

This clonotype has a count of ten or more. J is TRBJ2-1 and V is TRBV27, with D unresolved. This CDR3 is built from 12 residues. The V end was cut by 6 bases, the J end by 7 bases, with 10 bases between. Germline V CDR1 and CDR2: MNHEY, SMNVEV (reference sequence). CDR3 in DNA: TGTGCCAGCAGCTCTGACTTGAATGAGCAGTTCTTC. It specifies CASSSDLNEQFF.

This clonotype has more than one count but fewer than ten. The V and J genes are TRBV4-2 and TRBJ2-5; 8 nucleotides agree with TRBD2. From germline, CDR1 is LGHNA and CDR2 YNFKEQ. The CDR3 totals 16 residues. The trim removed 0 bases at V and 3 bases at J, leaving 6 bases unmatched. The CDR3: CASSQESGGGKETQYF. The CDR3 bases are TGTGCCAGCAGCCAAGAGTCGGGCGGGGGGAAAGAGACCCAGTACTTC.

This clonotype was seen repeatedly, ten times or more. The chain uses TRBV29-1 and TRBJ1-5; D is unresolved. The CDR3 has 13 residues. Germline V gene sequence: CDR1 SQVTM, CDR2 ANQGSEA. V lost 1 base and J lost 6, with 10 bases in between. The CDR3 here is CSVEVGSSQPQHF. CDR3 nucleotide sequence: TGCAGCGTTGAAGTCGGTTCATCTCAGCCCCAGCATTTT.

In its sample, this clonotype was seen many times. The J gene is TRBJ2-4, the V gene TRBV6-2 or TRBV6-3, with D possibly matching TRBD2 (5 bases). Germline values: CDR1 MNHEY, CDR2 SVGEGT. The CDR3 runs 14 residues. The V end lost 6 bases, the J end lost 2 bases, and 11 bases lay between the germline ends. The CDR3 DNA follows: TGTGCCAGCAGAGACTGGGAGACCAAAAACATTCAGTACTTC. Its translation is CASRDWETKNIQYF.

This clonotype was counted only a few times. The rearrangement uses TRBV7-9 and TRBJ2-3, with D unresolved. CDR1 and CDR2 from the germline V gene are SEHNR and FQNEAQ (reference sequence). The CDR3 runs 15 residues. V lost 4 bases, J lost 7 bases, and 18 bases lay in between. The CDR3 here is CASSSPLHTEYTQYF. DNA of the CDR3: TGTGCCAGCAGCTCCCCCCTTCATACAGAGTATACGCAGTATTTT.

This clonotype appeared a few times. The chain combines TRBV30 with TRBJ2-4, with D uncertain. The CDR3 is 14 residues long. Germline assignment: CDR1 GTSNPN and CDR2 SVGIG (reference sequence). Between the trimmed V and J ends, which lost 0 bases and 1 base, there was a span of 7 bases. The DNA of the CDR3 is TGTGCCTGGAGTGTTAAGTTCGCCAAAAACATTCAGTACTTC. Translation gives CAWSVKFAKNIQYF. Drawing the rest from reference TRBV30 and TRBJ2-4, the complete variable domain is SQTIHQWPATLVQPVGSPLSLECTVEGTSNPNLYWYRQAAGRGLQLLFYSVGIGQISSEVPQNLSASRPQDRQFILSSKKLLLSDSGFYLCAWSVKFAKNIQYFGAGTRLSVL.

The genes are TRBV5-6 and TRBJ1-2; D unclear. Germline values: CDR1 SGHDT, CDR2 YYEEEE. V lost 4 bases, J lost 1 base, and 8 bases lay in between. CDR3 length: 13 amino acids. The CDR3 nucleotides read TGTGCCAGCAGCCCGGGAGTTAACTATGGCTACACCTTC. Amino acids: CASSPGVNYGYTF.

This clonotype was detected only a few times. The chain links TRBV20-1 to TRBJ2-1, with D perhaps TRBD1 or TRBD2 (5 bases each). In germline, CDR1 is DFQATT, CDR2 SNEGSKA (reference sequence). CDR3 size: 17 residues. The germline V and J ends were trimmed by 1 base and 3 bases, with 19 bases remaining between them. CDR3 in amino acids: CSARVEGRTLVYNEQFF. Written as DNA, the CDR3 is TGCAGTGCTAGAGTCGAGGGGCGGACACTGGTCTACAATGAGCAGTTCTTC.

CDR3 protein: CASSERDRGNNEQFF. Here the CDR3 DNA reads TGTGCCAGCAGCGAACGGGACAGGGGAAACAATGAGCAGTTCTTC. The chain couples TRBV9 to TRBJ2-1; TRBD1 aligns across 10 bases. With V trimmed by 3 bases and J by 5 bases, 5 bases remained unmatched. Germline CDR1 SGDLS, CDR2 YYNGEE. The CDR3 has 15 amino acids.

This chain links TRBV12-3 or TRBV12-4 with TRBJ2-4, with TRBD1 identical over 8 bases. The CDR3 covers 14 residues. Trimming cost V 6 bases and J 9 bases; bases outside gene matches: 10. The CDR3 region is CASSEQGAWAIQYF. The CDR3 DNA reads TGTGCCAGCAGCGAGCAGGGGGCGTGGGCCATTCAGTACTTC.

The CDR3 protein is CASSTTGNFNQPQHF. CDR3 nucleotides: TGTGCCAGCAGCACGACAGGGAACTTCAATCAGCCCCAGCATTTT. This rearrangement joins TRBV7-8 to TRBJ1-5, with 7 positions matching TRBD1. The germline gives CDR1 SGHVS, CDR2 FQNEAQ. After removal of 5 bases from V and 3 bases from J, the junction contained 7 bases not matched to a gene. The CDR3 consists of 15 residues.

This chain connects TRBV19 to TRBJ2-2, with D unresolved. Trimming cost V 1 base and J 7 bases, with 7 bases left between them. CDR3 length: 13 residues. Germline V gene data show CDR1 as LNHDA and CDR2 as SQIVND (reference sequence). The CDR3 here is CASSIVSSGELFF. The CDR3 nucleotides read TGTGCCAGTAGTATAGTGTCTAGCGGGGAGCTGTTTTTT.